This T cell receptor (beta chain) derives from a study of CD8 T cells in ankylosing spondylitis (dated by TCRdb to the late 2010s). Regarding the complete study: To find TCR variants linked to disease, the study profiled T cell receptor beta repertoires in ankylosing spondylitis patients and healthy donors. The whole study cohort included over a hundred healthy donors and 20 to 30 ankylosing spondylitis patients. Samples of peripheral blood were taken, and for ankylosing spondylitis patients, synovial fluid was collected as well.

The sample was run on an Illumina HiSeq 2500. Quantitative 5'-RACE with molecular barcodes was the method used to prepare the TCR beta libraries. The study's own analysis went as follows. To identify disease-linked TCR variants, a new computational method was used, one built on a probabilistic model of VDJ rearrangement. TCRdb ran its own pipeline on the public reads, namely fastp trimming at Q25 and MiXCR clone calling, and kept in-frame beta chains. Rows matching on CDR3 protein sequence are summarized as one entry with the most common DNA and genes. Here the V and J calls rest on TCRdb's processing, not on the authors' analysis. This sample lists about 100,000 distinct CDR3 sequences; approximately 9% were detected once. The top ten clonotypes cover roughly 5% of the sample. This clonotype was observed at least ten times. This clone's antigen is unknown. The input lacks base qualities; no much larger clone sits a single base away.

The germline V gene (reference sequence) yields DFQATT for CDR1 and SNEGSKA for CDR2. The CDR3, from cysteine to phenylalanine, totals 11 residues. This entry keeps only the CDR3 DNA: 33 bases, framed from base 1. V is pared back by 0 bases and J by 6 bases, with 6 bases lying between the germline termini. Overall study results and their limits: A CD8+ phenotype was shown by the disease-linked clones, which were found at relatively low frequencies in peripheral blood. Blood from ankylosing spondylitis patients appeared to be characterized by a TCR beta motif composed of 7 to 9 highly homologous amino acid variants. The disease-linked clones were reported to be significantly enriched in matched synovial fluid samples from ankylosing spondylitis patients. Some motif variants had previously been reported in the synovial fluid and blood of reactive arthritis patients, which suggests shared mechanisms of disease initiation.

The TCR originated in a male donor with ankylosing spondylitis or in good health (not recorded which). Sample: blood, either unsorted or a sorted T cell fraction (not recorded which). This receptor chain uses TRBV20-1 and TRBJ2-7, with the D gene not clear enough to name. The CDR3 here reads CSARDLSEQYF. Read as DNA, the sequence is TGCAGTGCTAGAGATCTGAGCGAGCAGTACTTC.